Listed below are T cell receptor beta chains from one sample, sequenced in a study of post-analysis software for immune sequencing data. TCRdb passed the PCR reads through MiXCR, listing each CDR3 protein once. The repertoire holds roughly 870,000 distinct CDR3 sequences, roughly 50% seen once, with about 4.8% in the top ten. Sequenced input: blood. All receptors derive from a girl aged 5-17 years with multiple sclerosis. CDR3s leave out the opening cysteine and the closing phenylalanine or tryptophan. A D gene is named only where the DNA matches it firmly.

>-|TRBJ1-5|10|TRBV20-1
SAKAGNQPQH
>-|TRBJ2-3|12|TRBV7-8
ASSLYGSADTQY
>-|TRBJ2-3|13|TRBV7-3
ASSPGGVGTDTQY
>-|TRBJ2-6|14|TRBV5-1
ASSLAAAPGANVLT
>TRBD2|TRBJ2-5|17|TRBV7-3
ASSPRPGLAGAERETQY
>-|TRBJ1-2|11|TRBV27
ASRPPGAYGYT
>TRBD1|TRBJ2-1|10|TRBV29-1
SVVQGANEQF
>TRBD1|TRBJ2-1|14|TRBV7-8
ASSLEMGQGGNEQF
>TRBD1|TRBJ1-1|10|TRBV5-1
ASRRDSTEAF
>-|TRBJ2-1|12|TRBV20-1
SAHGLFSYNEQF
>-|TRBJ1-5|13|TRBV12-3/TRBV12-4
ANSLRQGTTQPQH
>-|TRBJ2-1|13|TRBV7-3
ASSFLHGSLNEQF
>-|TRBJ1-1|11|TRBV12-3/TRBV12-4
ASSRGDYQVAF
>TRBD1|TRBJ2-7|14|TRBV7-9
ASSSKDKGASYEQY
>TRBD1|TRBJ1-2|12|TRBV12-3/TRBV12-4
ASSLDRGVEGYT
>TRBD2|TRBJ2-1|14|TRBV7-9
ASSPTAGVSYNEQF
>-|TRBJ2-1|14|TRBV6-5
ASSYLAAGSYNEQF
>-|TRBJ1-1|15|TRBV29-1
SARKLTRTAVNTEAF
>TRBD2|TRBJ2-7|13|TRBV9
ASSPSGRGSYEQY
>-|TRBJ1-2|12|TRBV7-9
ASSLAGEYYGYT
>TRBD1|TRBJ1-2|14|TRBV4-2
ASSHEPGGRNYGYT
>TRBD2|TRBJ2-5|14|TRBV12-3/TRBV12-4
ASSRGTSGRQETQY
>TRBD1|TRBJ1-2|11|TRBV7-2
ASSLGQRYGYT
>-|TRBJ1-2|12|TRBV4-2
ASHAGAGSDGYT
>-|TRBJ1-1|13|TRBV6-1
ASSESGTSNTEAF
>TRBD2|TRBJ2-5|15|TRBV9
ASSVDPAGGLQETQY
>TRBD2|TRBJ2-1|12|TRBV12-3/TRBV12-4
ASRGSSGGIEQF
>-|TRBJ1-1|11|TRBV6-1
ASSAILNTEAF
>TRBD1|TRBJ2-4|14|TRBV10-3
AISDREDRGKHPQY
>-|TRBJ2-1|10|TRBV5-1
ASSLKWSPMF
>-|TRBJ2-1|11|TRBV20-1
SAKGVEYNEQF
>-|TRBJ2-5|15|TRBV6-5
ASSYSRRTREQETQY
>-|TRBJ1-2|13|TRBV7-3
ASSFFSQTSYGYT
>TRBD1|TRBJ2-3|12|TRBV5-4
ASSPDRVSDTQY
>TRBD1|TRBJ1-2|15|TRBV9
ASSAQNRTGGRYGYT
>TRBD1|TRBJ1-1|14|TRBV5-5
ASSWGSGQGNTEAF
>-|TRBJ2-3|16|TRBV7-8
ASSLGGLGGGLTDTQY
>TRBD1|TRBJ2-3|14|TRBV20-1
SARDDRGAPGDTQY
>-|TRBJ2-3|15|TRBV27
ASSFSRRGSSTDTQY
>-|TRBJ1-2|10|TRBV10-3
AISESRGGYT
>-|TRBJ1-6|16|TRBV4-1
ASSQDEVVPGLNSPLH
>-|TRBJ2-5|11|TRBV4-1
ASSQAGSETQY
>TRBD1|TRBJ1-2|13|TRBV14
ASSQEGTGPFGYT
>TRBD1|TRBJ2-7|11|TRBV12-3/TRBV12-4
ASSLAYRGEQY